These T cell receptor beta chains were read from a single sample in a study of blood T cell repertoires in COVID-19. TCRdb keeps only in-frame clones here, not all; method: immunoSEQ multiplex PCR. The sample holds under 200,000 clones, around 90% seen once. The sample consisted of peripheral blood. These receptors all come from a man aged 55-75 years with active or convalescent COVID-19. The CDR3 runs from the conserved cysteine through the conserved F or W. A D gene is named only where the DNA matches it firmly. Where a row states a size, it is once, few, many or the class of an expanded clone; other rows omit it.

V: TRBV13
size: .
J: TRBJ2-3
length: 14
D: .
DNA: TGTGCCAGCAGCTTAGAGGGGCTGGTAAATACGCAGTATTTT
CDR3: CASSLEGLVNTQYF

V: TRBV28
size: .
J: TRBJ2-6
length: 15
D: .
DNA: TGTGCCAGCAGTTCCCCGAGCTCTGGGGCCAACGTCCTGACTTTC
CDR3: CASSSPSSGANVLTF

V: TRBV3-1/TRBV3-2
size: once
J: TRBJ1-5
length: 14
D: .
DNA: TGTGCCAGCAGCTTCACAGGGCCCAATCAGCCCCAGCATTTT
CDR3: CASSFTGPNQPQHF

V: TRBV29-1
size: once
J: TRBJ2-7
length: 12
D: TRBD1
DNA: TGCAGCGTACAGGGGGCTATGTACGAGCAGTACTTC
CDR3: CSVQGAMYEQYF

V: TRBV10-3
size: few
J: TRBJ1-1
length: 14
D: .
DNA: TGTGCCATCAGTGAAGGTGAGGACACCCAGCTCTGGTTCTTT
CDR3: CAISEGEDTQLWFF

V: TRBV12-5
size: .
J: TRBJ2-5
length: 12
D: TRBD2
DNA: TGTGCTAGTGGTCAAGGACTAGCGACCCAGTACTTC
CDR3: CASGQGLATQYF

V: TRBV9
size: .
J: TRBJ2-7
length: 16
D: TRBD2
DNA: TGTGCCAGCAGCGCGTCCGGGACTAGCGGGGGCTACGAGCAGTACTTC
CDR3: CASSASGTSGGYEQYF

V: TRBV29-1
size: few
J: TRBJ1-2
length: 12
D: .
DNA: TGCAGCGTTCTAGAGTCGGGGTATGGCTACACCTTC
CDR3: CSVLESGYGYTF

V: TRBV11-2
size: .
J: TRBJ2-7
length: 16
D: TRBD2
DNA: TGTGCCAGCAACACGGGAGGGCGGGGAGGCTCCTACGAGCAGTACTTC
CDR3: CASNTGGRGGSYEQYF

V: TRBV7-2
size: .
J: TRBJ1-5
length: 13
D: .
DNA: TGTGCCAGCAGCTTAGTAGAGGGTCAGCCCCAGCATTTT
CDR3: CASSLVEGQPQHF

V: TRBV3-1/TRBV3-2
size: .
J: TRBJ2-7
length: 12
D: TRBD2
DNA: TGTGCCAGCAGCCAAGAGGGGGGGGAGCAGTACTTC
CDR3: CASSQEGGEQYF

V: TRBV6-5
size: once
J: TRBJ2-5
length: 14
D: TRBD1
DNA: TGTGCCAGCAGTTACTACCAGGGGGCAGAGACCCAGTACTTC
CDR3: CASSYYQGAETQYF

V: TRBV18
size: few
J: TRBJ2-2
length: 20
D: .
DNA: TGTGCCAGCTCACCACTCCTAGGGCGGACTACACGCGCGAACACCGGGGAGCTGTTTTTT
CDR3: CASSPLLGRTTRANTGELFF

V: TRBV4-1
size: .
J: TRBJ2-3
length: 17
D: TRBD2
DNA: TGCGCCAGCAGCCAAGATATAAGCGGGGGCCGCCGAGATACGCAGTATTTT
CDR3: CASSQDISGGRRDTQYF

V: TRBV2
size: .
J: TRBJ1-2
length: 15
D: .
DNA: TGTGCCAGCAGTGTTCAACAGAAGTACCCCATCGGCTACACCTTC
CDR3: CASSVQQKYPIGYTF

V: TRBV6-5
size: .
J: TRBJ2-7
length: 11
D: .
DNA: TGTGCCAGCAAGGGGTATCACGAGCAGTACTTC
CDR3: CASKGYHEQYF

V: TRBV7-9
size: .
J: TRBJ1-3
length: 16
D: TRBD1
DNA: TGTGCCAGCAGTGGGGCTGGGCAGGGGGCTGGAAACACCATATATTTT
CDR3: CASSGAGQGAGNTIYF

V: TRBV5-6
size: .
J: TRBJ1-5
length: 12
D: .
DNA: TGTGCCAGCAGCTCGCTAGATCAGCCCCAGCATTTT
CDR3: CASSSLDQPQHF

V: TRBV4-2
size: .
J: TRBJ2-3
length: 16
D: TRBD2
DNA: TGTGCCAGCAGCCTTCGCGGGGGGGCCGGCACAGATACGCAGTATTTT
CDR3: CASSLRGGAGTDTQYF

V: TRBV11-2
size: .
J: TRBJ1-3
length: 17
D: TRBD1
DNA: TGTGCCAGCAGCTTAGGGCTACAGGGGAGTAGTGGAAACACCATATATTTT
CDR3: CASSLGLQGSSGNTIYF

V: TRBV10-1
size: .
J: TRBJ2-7
length: 13
D: TRBD2
DNA: TGCGCCAGCAGTGGACTAGCGGGGGGCGAGCAGTACTTC
CDR3: CASSGLAGGEQYF

V: TRBV5-5
size: .
J: TRBJ2-1
length: 16
D: .
DNA: TGTGCCAGCGGCCGGGCCGAAGTAGCGGAATACAATGAGCAGTTCTTC
CDR3: CASGRAEVAEYNEQFF

V: TRBV25-1
size: .
J: TRBJ2-1
length: 15
D: TRBD1
DNA: TGTGCCAGCAGTGAATTAGGAACAGGGGGCAATGAGCAGTTCTTC
CDR3: CASSELGTGGNEQFF

V: TRBV29-1
size: .
J: TRBJ2-1
length: 15
D: .
DNA: TGCAGCGTTGCCCCCCCGGGGGGCCGCTACAATGAGCAGTTCTTC
CDR3: CSVAPPGGRYNEQFF

V: TRBV5-1
size: .
J: TRBJ1-4
length: 14
D: .
DNA: TGCGCCAGCAGCCGGGGGGAAGCTAATGAAAAACTGTTTTTT
CDR3: CASSRGEANEKLFF

V: TRBV12-5
size: .
J: TRBJ2-1
length: 8
D: .
DNA: TGTGGGAGAGATGAGCAGTTCTTC
CDR3: CGRDEQFF

V: TRBV7-3
size: few
J: TRBJ2-1
length: 15
D: TRBD1
DNA: TGTGCCAGCAGCCCGACAGGGGGAGGATACAATGAGCAGTTCTTC
CDR3: CASSPTGGGYNEQFF

V: TRBV5-6
size: .
J: TRBJ2-1
length: 12
D: .
DNA: TGTGCCAGCAGCTTTATAGGGGCCGAGCAGTTCTTC
CDR3: CASSFIGAEQFF

V: TRBV9
size: .
J: TRBJ1-2
length: 17
D: TRBD1
DNA: TGTGCCAGCAGCGCAGAACAGGGGGCGCGGGGAGACTATGGCTACACCTTC
CDR3: CASSAEQGARGDYGYTF